The 25 T cell receptor beta chains below come from one sample, sequenced in a study of identifying expanded T cells in peripheral blood. TCRdb's table, derived via immunoSEQ multiplex PCR, lists solely in-frame clones and lacks some. Among approximately 100,000 clones listed, approximately 91% were seen once. Material for sequencing was blood. The receptor set was obtained from a person aged 18 to 75 in good health.

By its share, this clone is medium-sized. The gene calls are TRBV5-1 and TRBJ1-1, with D unclear. The germline V and J ends were trimmed by 5 bases and 6 bases, with 11 bases remaining between them. CDR3 length: 12 residues. Germline CDR1 reads SGHRS; CDR2 reads YFSETQ. The CDR3 spells CASRSIGPEAFF. As DNA, the CDR3 is TGCGCCAGCAGGTCGATTGGCCCTGAAGCTTTCTTT.

This chain uses TRBV28 with TRBJ1-5; D unclear. Germline V gene lookup returns CDR1 MDHEN and CDR2 SYDVKM. This CDR3 is built from 17 residues. Trimming cost V 4 bases and J 0 bases, with 16 bases left between them. The chain's CDR3 is CASSSPLDPNSNQPQHF. The DNA of the CDR3 is TGTGCCAGCAGTTCGCCACTCGACCCGAATAGCAATCAGCCCCAGCATTTT. The full variable domain, with the rest looked up from reference TRBV28 and TRBJ1-5, is DVKVTQSSRYLVKRTGEKVFLECVQDMDHENMFWYRQDPGLGLRLIYFSYDVKMKEKGDIPEGYSVSREKKERFSLILESASTNQTSMYLCASSSPLDPNSNQPQHFGDGTRLSIL.

V gene TRBV10-3 combines with J gene TRBJ2-7; D may be TRBD1 (6 bases). Deletions cut 3 bases from V and 3 bases from J, with 12 bases between. CDR1 is ENHRY, CDR2 SYGVKD, per germline. The CDR3 covers 14 residues. CDR3 nucleotides: TGTGCCATCAGTGATATTGGACAGAACTACGAGCAGTACTTC. Amino acids: CAISDIGQNYEQYF.

The CDR3 region has the DNA TGTGCCAGCAGCCAAGGGGGTCTAGCGGGATTTTACAATGAGCAGTTCTTC. Amino acid sequence: CASSQGGLAGFYNEQFF. The chain combines TRBV4-2 with TRBJ2-1; TRBD2 matches at 9 bases. The CDR3 extends over 17 amino acids. Germline-derived CDR1 and CDR2 are LGHNA and YNFKEQ. J was trimmed by 4 bases and V by 1 base; bases with no gene match: 8.

The V and J genes are TRBV6-5 and TRBJ2-5, with D possibly being TRBD1 (5 bases). Trimming cost V 6 bases and J 3 bases, with 14 bases left between them. The CDR3 spans 14 residues. Germline-derived CDR1 and CDR2 are MNHEY and SVGAGI. CDR3 residues: CASSRLGAEETQYF. The CDR3 nucleotides read TGTGCCAGCAGCCGACTTGGGGCAGAAGAGACCCAGTACTTC.

The chain uses TRBV14 and TRBJ2-5, with unresolved D. Trimming stripped 4 bases from V and 7 bases from J, with 16 bases between. There are 14 residues in the CDR3. Germline values: CDR1 SGHDN, CDR2 FVKESK. The CDR3 is CASSPELHSGTQYF. CDR3 nucleotides: TGTGCCAGCAGCCCCGAACTTCACTCGGGGACCCAGTACTTC. Combining the CDR3 with reference TRBV14 and TRBJ2-5 gives the whole variable domain EAGVTQFPSHSVIEKGQTVTLRCDPISGHDNLYWYRRVMGKEIKFLLHFVKESKQDESGMPNNRFLAERTGGTYSTLKVQPAELEDSGVYFCASSPELHSGTQYFGPGTRLLVL.

The genes are TRBV2 and TRBJ1-2; D is undetermined. The CDR3 is made up of 14 amino acids. Trimming pared 1 base from V and 2 bases from J, leaving 8 bases between. Germline V lookup: CDR1 SNHLY, CDR2 FYNNEI. The CDR3 DNA reads as TGTGCCAGCAGTGAAGGGCAGACGAACTATGGCTACACCTTC. It specifies CASSEGQTNYGYTF.

The chain carries TRBV4-1 and TRBJ1-5; D remains ambiguous. The CDR3 consists of 14 residues. From germline, CDR1 is MGHRA and CDR2 YSYEKL. V lost 3 bases and J lost 3, with 9 bases in between. The DNA for the CDR3 is TGCGCCAGCAGCCAGGGCGACCTCAATCAGCCCCAGCATTTT. Translation: CASSQGDLNQPQHF.

This clone was seen once. The chain joins TRBV13 to TRBJ2-7; TRBD2 aligns across 13 bases. Trimming removed 0 bases from V and 2 bases from J; junction bases left unmatched: 4. The CDR3 is made up of 17 amino acids. Germline-derived CDR1 and CDR2 are PRHDT and FYEKMQ (reference sequence). The CDR3 is CASSLGRGLAGTYEQYF. The DNA for the CDR3 is TGTGCCAGCAGCTTAGGGCGGGGACTAGCGGGAACCTACGAGCAGTACTTC.

The chain links TRBV7-8 to TRBJ2-3; tentatively, D is TRBD1 (6 bases). V gave up 2 bases and J gave up 2 bases, with 8 bases separating them. Germline CDR1 SGHVS, CDR2 FQNEAQ. The CDR3 is 14 residues long. The CDR3 spells CASSLPGDTDTQYF. In DNA form, the CDR3 reads TGTGCCAGCAGCTTACCAGGGGACACAGATACGCAGTATTTT.

This clone was recorded only once. This sequence joins TRBV10-2 and TRBJ2-7; D not resolved. The germline gives CDR1 WSHSY, CDR2 SAAADI. V gave up 4 bases and J gave up 2 bases, with 3 bases separating them. There are 11 residues in the CDR3. DNA of the CDR3: TGCGCCAGCAGTGCCACCTACGAGCAGTACTTC. Its protein is CASSATYEQYF.

This clone was observed a single time. The chain uses TRBV5-1 and TRBJ2-3; D is unresolved. Trimming removed 4 bases at V and 2 bases at J, with 8 bases between. CDR1 is SGHRS and CDR2 is YFSETQ in the germline V gene. The CDR3 runs 13 residues. CDR3 bases: TGCGCCAGCAGCAACCCAACCACAGATACGCAGTATTTT. Translating it yields CASSNPTTDTQYF.

DNA for the CDR3: TGTGCCAGCTCACCCCAACACCGTCCGGAGACCCAGTACTTC. Translating gives CASSPQHRPETQYF. This chain links TRBV18 with TRBJ2-5; D gene unclear. This CDR3 has 14 residues. With 3 bases removed from V and 5 bases from J, the gap between germline ends came to 13 bases. Germline V gene data show CDR1 as KGHSH and CDR2 as LQKENI.

The rearrangement uses TRBV9 and TRBJ2-7; 7 bases are a match to TRBD2. Trimming removed 4 bases from V and 3 bases from J; junction bases left unmatched: 7. The CDR3 loop spans 14 amino acids. Germline V CDR1 and CDR2: SGDLS, YYNGEE. The CDR3 loop reads CASSLGGDFYEQYF. The CDR3 nucleotides read TGTGCCAGCAGCCTTGGGGGGGATTTCTACGAGCAGTACTTC.

The J gene is TRBJ2-5, the V gene TRBV6-1; TRBD2 aligns across 7 bases. Germline loops: CDR1 MNHNS, CDR2 SASEGT. CDR3 length: 13 residues. The ends lost 8 bases at V and 4 bases at J; junction bases unmatched: 7. DNA of the CDR3: TGTGCCAGCCAAAGCGGGGTCCGAGAGACCCAGTACTTC. Protein product: CASQSGVRETQYF.

This chain connects TRBV28 to TRBJ1-2, with unresolved D. V was shortened by 3 bases and J by 3 bases, with 17 bases between the two germline ends. The CDR3 consists of 16 residues. Germline lookup yields CDR1 MDHEN and CDR2 SYDVKM. The CDR3 nucleotides are TGTGCCAGCAGTTTCCCCATTGGAGGACGAGACTATGGCTACACCTTC. It specifies CASSFPIGGRDYGYTF.

The chain couples TRBV28 to TRBJ2-3, with D unresolved. Trimming left V 1 base short and J 0 bases short, with 11 bases between. This CDR3 spans 16 amino acids. The germline V gene has CDR1 MDHEN and CDR2 SYDVKM. The CDR3 is CASSLSLDLSTDTQYF. The CDR3 DNA reads TGTGCCAGCAGTTTATCTCTAGACCTTAGCACAGATACGCAGTATTTT.

The CDR3 protein is CAGGTGGEDTQYF. The CDR3 DNA sequence: TGTGCCGGGGGGACAGGGGGCGAGGATACGCAGTATTTT. The chain links TRBV6-1 to TRBJ2-3; TRBD1 matches 12 bases. J was trimmed by 6 bases and V by 11 bases; bases with no gene match: 6. The CDR3 has 13 amino acids. CDR1 and CDR2 (germline): MNHNS, SASEGT.

In the case of this clone: Additional DNA sequences in this sample encode the identical CDR3. J is TRBJ2-7 and V is TRBV5-1, with TRBD1 identical over 9 bases. This CDR3 is 15 amino acids long. After removal of 3 bases from V and 1 base from J, the junction contained 5 bases not matched to a gene. CDR1 is SGHRS, CDR2 YFSETQ, per germline. The CDR3 region has the DNA TGCGCCAGCAGCTCCAGACAGGGGGAGTCCTACGAGCAGTACTTC. Translating gives CASSSRQGESYEQYF.

This CDR3 is CASSLDLYEQYF. The CDR3 nucleotides read TGTGCCAGCAGCTTGGATCTATACGAGCAGTACTTC. The V gene is TRBV5-4, the J gene TRBJ2-7; D gene unclear. V was shortened by 0 bases and J by 4 bases, with 5 bases between the two germline ends. This CDR3 region has 12 residues. Looked up from germline, CDR1 is SGHNT and CDR2 is YYREEE (reference sequence).

The rearrangement joins TRBV15 to TRBJ2-3, with 13 bases matching TRBD2. The CDR3 is 16 amino acids. Germline V CDR1 and CDR2: LNHNV, YYDKDF (reference sequence). V lost 8 bases, J lost 5 bases, and 10 bases stayed unmatched. The CDR3 nucleotides are TGTGCCACCCAAAACGGACTAGCGGGAGCTGGAGATACGCAGTATTTT. As protein: CATQNGLAGAGDTQYF. Based on the CDR3 plus reference TRBV15 and TRBJ2-3, the full variable domain is DAMVIQNPRYQVTQFGKPVTLSCSQTLNHNVMYWYQQKSSQAPKLLFHYYDKDFNNEADTPDNFQSRRPNTSFCFLDIRSPGLGDTAMYLCATQNGLAGAGDTQYFGPGTRLTVL.

The chain couples TRBV27 to TRBJ2-5; D not resolved. Germline loops: CDR1 MNHEY, CDR2 SMNVEV (reference sequence). The CDR3 is made up of 13 amino acids. V shed 6 bases and J shed 7 bases, with 15 bases lying between them. CDR3 nucleotides: TGTGCCAGCAGACTGGTTCCCACCGGGACCCAGTACTTC. It yields the protein CASRLVPTGTQYF.

This clone was seen just once. This chain joins TRBV28 and TRBJ1-6, with D unclear. Trimming took off 4 bases at V and 10 bases at J, with 14 bases between the two ends. The CDR3 extends over 14 amino acids. Germline lookup yields CDR1 MDHEN and CDR2 SYDVKM. CDR3 coding DNA: TGTGCCAGCAGTTCGGCCCTTGGATACTCACCCCTCCACTTT. This translates into CASSSALGYSPLHF.

V is TRBV6-6 and J is TRBJ2-6; D not certain. The CDR3 is 16 residues long. Deletions cut 8 bases from V and 0 bases from J, with 14 bases between. Germline V CDR1 and CDR2: MNHNY, SVGAGI (reference sequence). The CDR3 loop reads CASEKGLGSGANVLTF. The CDR3 DNA sequence: TGTGCCAGCGAGAAAGGGTTGGGCTCTGGGGCCAACGTCCTGACTTTC.

The CDR3 DNA is TGCGCCAGCAGCTCCGGGACAAATCAGCCCCAGCATTTT. It translates to CASSSGTNQPQHF. V is TRBV5-1 and J is TRBJ1-5, with D perhaps matching TRBD1 (6 bases). Germline CDR1 SGHRS, CDR2 YFSETQ. The CDR3 is 13 amino acids. Trimming removed 3 bases from V and 4 bases from J, with 8 bases in between. Using reference TRBV5-1 and TRBJ1-5 for the parts outside the CDR3, the full variable domain is KAGVTQTPRYLIKTRGQQVTLSCSPISGHRSVSWYQQTPGQGLQFLFEYFSETQRNKGNFPGRFSGRQFSNSRSEMNVSTLELGDSALYLCASSSGTNQPQHFGDGTRLSIL.